These T cell receptor beta chains were read from a single sample in a study of metastatic and nonmetastatic thyroid tumors. TCRdb reanalyzed the PCR reads via MiXCR. The data show roughly 20,000 clones, 37% seen once. The sequenced sample was tumor tissue. All receptors derive from a female donor with papillary thyroid cancer or a benign thyroid nodule (not recorded which). Some clones in this sample may be carry-over from other donors' samples. CDR3s include the opening cysteine and the closing phenylalanine or tryptophan. The order of the fields is D gene, J gene, clone size, V gene, CDR3 protein. The D gene is left open where the match is weak. Expanded clones are given a class, and other clones once, few, many or no size at all.

>.|TRBJ2-1|few|TRBV6-1
CASSELNEQFF
>TRBD2|TRBJ2-7|.|TRBV9
CASSASSGITYEQYF
>.|TRBJ1-4|few|TRBV27
CASSPEVATNEKLFF
>.|TRBJ1-6|.|TRBV28
CASSLYSSSYNSPLHF
>TRBD1|TRBJ2-7|few|TRBV6-6
CASSYDRAGGFEQYF
>TRBD2|TRBJ2-2|.|TRBV30
CAWSAIRTSTGELFF
>.|TRBJ2-1|.|TRBV5-1
CASSLLGSENYNEQFF
>TRBD1|TRBJ1-4|.|TRBV24-1
CATSDRDRGRGNEKLFF
>.|TRBJ2-2|.|TRBV5-1
CASSLDGGTGELFF
>TRBD2|TRBJ2-7|.|TRBV20-1
CSARISGVVLGEQYF
>.|TRBJ2-1|.|TRBV6-1
CASRPHEAVFEQFF
>TRBD1|TRBJ2-7|.|TRBV19
CASTPGQGTFYEQYF
>.|TRBJ2-7|.|TRBV6-1
CASSVGDDRAEQYF
>.|TRBJ2-3|few|TRBV27
CASSSPDTQYF
>.|TRBJ2-7|.|TRBV6-1
CASSPLAVPEEQYF
>TRBD2|TRBJ2-2|.|TRBV28
CASSFPGGGGGELFF
>TRBD1|TRBJ1-1|.|TRBV6-1
CASRDRVGEAFF
>.|TRBJ2-1|few|TRBV6-1
CASSDRAYRNEQFF
>TRBD2|TRBJ2-7|few|TRBV28
CASSLLAGGAYEQYF
>.|TRBJ2-7|many|TRBV6-1
CASRSLGGYEQYF
>.|TRBJ2-1|.|TRBV20-1
CSATLRASYNEQFF
>TRBD1|TRBJ1-1|.|TRBV7-2
CASSTLTGAEAFF
>TRBD1|TRBJ2-7|.|TRBV6-2/TRBV6-3
CASSHGQGGNEQYF
>TRBD2|TRBJ2-2|.|TRBV6-5
CASSYSGLAGAGELFF
>.|TRBJ2-2|.|TRBV5-1
CASSLFAANTGELFF